These T cell receptor beta chains were read from a single sample in a study of blood T cells in healthy people across ages. MiXCR was run by TCRdb on the 5' RACE reads, yielding one entry per CDR3 protein. The sample records 600,000 to 850,000 distinct CDR3 sequences, 25% being singletons. These data also formed part of another study, on T cells of mothers and their children.

The sequenced sample was blood. The receptors were gathered from a boy aged 10-17 years in good health. The CDR3 runs from the conserved cysteine through the conserved F or W. Fields, in order: CDR3 DNA, CDR3 protein, J gene, clone size, V gene, D gene. The D gene is left open where the match is weak. Size tells how often a clone was seen (once, few, many) or the class of an expanded clone, and some rows leave it out.

CDR3 DNA: TGCAGCGTGCGGAGGGATACGCAGTATTTT; CDR3 protein: CSVRRDTQYF; J gene: TRBJ2-3; clone size: .; V gene: TRBV29-1; D gene: .
CDR3 DNA: TGTGCCAGCAGCCAAGAAGCGGGAGTTTGGGACGAGCAGTACTTC; CDR3 protein: CASSQEAGVWDEQYF; J gene: TRBJ2-7; clone size: few; V gene: TRBV3-1; D gene: TRBD2
CDR3 DNA: TGCAGCGCAAACGGCTGGGGGTCGGGGCCCAATGAGCAGTTCTTC; CDR3 protein: CSANGWGSGPNEQFF; J gene: TRBJ2-1; clone size: few; V gene: TRBV29-1; D gene: .
CDR3 DNA: TGTGCTAGTGGTAGAGGACTAGCGGGAGGATTAAGCTCCTACAATGAGCAGTTCTTC; CDR3 protein: CASGRGLAGGLSSYNEQFF; J gene: TRBJ2-1; clone size: .; V gene: TRBV12-5; D gene: TRBD2
CDR3 DNA: TGTGCCAGCAGCCCATGGACAGGCAGCTCCTACGAGCAGTACTTC; CDR3 protein: CASSPWTGSSYEQYF; J gene: TRBJ2-7; clone size: few; V gene: TRBV3-1; D gene: TRBD1
CDR3 DNA: TGTGCCAGCGATCACAGGTCGGCCTCTGGAAACACCATATATTTT; CDR3 protein: CASDHRSASGNTIYF; J gene: TRBJ1-3; clone size: few; V gene: TRBV2; D gene: .
CDR3 DNA: TGTGCCAGCAGTACCATGAAGTCCTCCTATGGCTACACCTTC; CDR3 protein: CASSTMKSSYGYTF; J gene: TRBJ1-2; clone size: .; V gene: TRBV2; D gene: .
CDR3 DNA: TGTGCCAGCAGTTACTCTCTAGCGGGTGTGACCCAGTACTTC; CDR3 protein: CASSYSLAGVTQYF; J gene: TRBJ2-5; clone size: .; V gene: TRBV6-2/TRBV6-3; D gene: TRBD2
CDR3 DNA: TGCGCCAGCAGCCGAACCCGTGAAGGGACCCAGTACTTC; CDR3 protein: CASSRTREGTQYF; J gene: TRBJ2-5; clone size: few; V gene: TRBV5-1; D gene: .
CDR3 DNA: TGTGCCAGCAGATCCAATGAGGGGCCCCGAAAAAACATTCAGTACTTC; CDR3 protein: CASRSNEGPRKNIQYF; J gene: TRBJ2-4; clone size: .; V gene: TRBV6-1; D gene: .
CDR3 DNA: TGTGCCAGCAGTTTGGGGGGACTAGCGGCCACAAAGCTGTATACGCAGTATTTT; CDR3 protein: CASSLGGLAATKLYTQYF; J gene: TRBJ2-3; clone size: .; V gene: TRBV12-3/TRBV12-4; D gene: TRBD2
CDR3 DNA: TGTGCCAGCAGCTTAGCGATGGGGGACACTGAAGCTTTCTTT; CDR3 protein: CASSLAMGDTEAFF; J gene: TRBJ1-1; clone size: few; V gene: TRBV7-2; D gene: .
CDR3 DNA: TGCAGCGGAGGATCGGACAGGGGGAATGAGCAGTTCTTC; CDR3 protein: CSGGSDRGNEQFF; J gene: TRBJ2-1; clone size: .; V gene: TRBV29-1; D gene: TRBD1
CDR3 DNA: TGTGCCAGCAGTTACGGTGGCACTACCGAGCAGTACTTC; CDR3 protein: CASSYGGTTEQYF; J gene: TRBJ2-7; clone size: .; V gene: TRBV6-2/TRBV6-3; D gene: .
CDR3 DNA: TGCAGCGTTGAAGACGCGGGGGCGAACACCGGGGAGCTGTTTTTT; CDR3 protein: CSVEDAGANTGELFF; J gene: TRBJ2-2; clone size: .; V gene: TRBV29-1; D gene: TRBD2
CDR3 DNA: TGTGCCAGCAGTCCGAACCAACCGGGACTAGCGGGAGGGAGGGGACGAGAGACCCAGTACTTC; CDR3 protein: CASSPNQPGLAGGRGRETQYF; J gene: TRBJ2-5; clone size: few; V gene: TRBV28; D gene: TRBD2
CDR3 DNA: TGTGCCAGCAGCTTCGACAGGGCCACTAGCACAGATACGCAGTATTTT; CDR3 protein: CASSFDRATSTDTQYF; J gene: TRBJ2-3; clone size: .; V gene: TRBV7-2; D gene: TRBD1
CDR3 DNA: TGTGCCAGCAGCGGACGTGAGGGGCACAATGAGCAGTTCTTC; CDR3 protein: CASSGREGHNEQFF; J gene: TRBJ2-1; clone size: few; V gene: TRBV9; D gene: .
CDR3 DNA: TGCGCCAGCAGTGAGTCCGGACTAGCGGGTCGCTCAGATACGCAGTATTTT; CDR3 protein: CASSESGLAGRSDTQYF; J gene: TRBJ2-3; clone size: .; V gene: TRBV10-2; D gene: TRBD2
CDR3 DNA: TGTGCTAGTGGTTTGGCAAGATTACGGGGGCCTAACTATGGCTACACCTTC; CDR3 protein: CASGLARLRGPNYGYTF; J gene: TRBJ1-2; clone size: few; V gene: TRBV12-5; D gene: .
CDR3 DNA: TGCAGTGCTAGACCTAGCGGGACCCAGTACTTC; CDR3 protein: CSARPSGTQYF; J gene: TRBJ2-5; clone size: .; V gene: TRBV20-1; D gene: TRBD2
CDR3 DNA: TGTGCCAGCAGCTTAGAGGGACCCTGCCGTTTC; CDR3 protein: CASSLEGPCRF; J gene: TRBJ1-2; clone size: few; V gene: TRBV7-9; D gene: .
CDR3 DNA: TGTGCCAGCAGCGAGGGGATAAGCACAGATACGCAGTATTTT; CDR3 protein: CASSEGISTDTQYF; J gene: TRBJ2-3; clone size: .; V gene: TRBV7-2; D gene: .
CDR3 DNA: TGTGCCAGCAGCTTCGGACAAGAGACCCAGTACTTC; CDR3 protein: CASSFGQETQYF; J gene: TRBJ2-5; clone size: many; V gene: TRBV12-3/TRBV12-4; D gene: .
CDR3 DNA: TGCGCCAGCAGCTTGGTATTAGGTGGGAACACCGGGGAGCTGTTTTTT; CDR3 protein: CASSLVLGGNTGELFF; J gene: TRBJ2-2; clone size: few; V gene: TRBV5-1; D gene: .